The source of this T cell receptor beta chain is a study of blood T cell repertoires in COVID-19. Whole-study context: Donors in the United States, Italy and Spain gave samples during acute or convalescent COVID-19. T cells, B-cell-depleted T cells, or PBMCs supplied cDNA or gDNA.

TCRdb's copy holds only in-frame clones and misses some; the assay was immunoSEQ multiplex PCR. Found here are 200,000 or so clones, roughly nine tenths of them singletons; the top ten hold 0.7% to 0.95%. Germline-derived CDR1 and CDR2 are SGHNT and YYREEE (reference sequence). The CDR3 runs 13 residues. Trimming took 0 bases from V and 2 from J, leaving 6 bases between them. This receptor was taken from a woman in her seventies with acute or convalescent COVID-19. The sample comprised peripheral blood. This chain connects TRBV5-4 to TRBJ2-7, with unresolved D. CDR3 residues: CASSLGSAYEQYF. The CDR3 coding sequence is TGTGCCAGCAGCTTGGGATCAGCCTACGAGCAGTACTTC.